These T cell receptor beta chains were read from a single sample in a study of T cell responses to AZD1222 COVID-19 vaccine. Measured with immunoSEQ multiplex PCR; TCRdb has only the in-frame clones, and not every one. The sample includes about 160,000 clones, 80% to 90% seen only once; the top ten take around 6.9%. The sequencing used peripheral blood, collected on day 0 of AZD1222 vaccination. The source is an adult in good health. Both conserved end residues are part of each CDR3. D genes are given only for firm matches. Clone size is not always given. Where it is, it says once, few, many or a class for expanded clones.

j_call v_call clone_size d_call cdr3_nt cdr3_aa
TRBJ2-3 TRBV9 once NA TGTGCCAGCAGCGTAGAAGGGACCCCCACAGATACGCAGTATTTT CASSVEGTPTDTQYF
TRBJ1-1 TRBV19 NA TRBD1 TGTGCCAGTACCCAGACAGGGAGTGGAAACACTGAAGCTTTCTTT CASTQTGSGNTEAFF
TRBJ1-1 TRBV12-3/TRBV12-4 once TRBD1 TGTGCCAGCAGTGTCGACAGGGGAGGTAGGGCTTTCTTT CASSVDRGGRAFF
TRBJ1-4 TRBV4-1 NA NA TGCGCCAGCAGCCCCACGGACAAGGATAGCGAAAAACTGTTTTTT CASSPTDKDSEKLFF
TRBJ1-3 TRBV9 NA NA TGTGCCAGCACCCAGGGACGGGGGTCTGGAAACACCATATATTTT CASTQGRGSGNTIYF
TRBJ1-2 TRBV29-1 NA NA TGCAGCGTTGTGGGGGGGGACGCTCCTAACTATGGCTACACCTTC CSVVGGDAPNYGYTF
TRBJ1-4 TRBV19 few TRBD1 TGTGCCAGTAGTATAGATGTAACAGGGGCGAGAGAAGTCCGTTTT CASSIDVTGAREVRF
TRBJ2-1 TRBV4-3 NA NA TGCGCCAGCAGCGGAACGGTCTCCTACAATGAGCAGTTCTTC CASSGTVSYNEQFF
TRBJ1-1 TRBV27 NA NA TGTGCCAGCAGTTTATATAGCAGCGGCACTGAAGCTTTCTTT CASSLYSSGTEAFF
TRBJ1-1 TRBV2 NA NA TGTGCCAGCCCGCGGGGGGATACTGAAGCTTTCTTT CASPRGDTEAFF
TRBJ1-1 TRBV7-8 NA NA TGTGCCAGCAGCTTAGGGTTCGGTGGGGTTAACACTGAAGCTTTCTTT CASSLGFGGVNTEAFF
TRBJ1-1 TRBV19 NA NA TGTGCCAGTAGTAGTGAGTTGGCCACGGTCAGGGAAACTGAAGCTTTCTTT CASSSELATVRETEAFF
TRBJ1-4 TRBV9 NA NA TGTGCCAGCAGCGTCGCCAAGGGGGGCCAGCCGGAAAAACTGTTTTTT CASSVAKGGQPEKLFF
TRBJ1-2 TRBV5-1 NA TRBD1 TGCGCCAGCAGCTTGTCTAACAGGGGGGTCGGCTATGGCTACACCTTC CASSLSNRGVGYGYTF
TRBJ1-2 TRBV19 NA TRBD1 TGTGCCAGTAGTACGAGACAGGGCCGAGAAGGCTACACCTTC CASSTRQGREGYTF
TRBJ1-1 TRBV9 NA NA TGTGCCAGCAGCCCTGGCCCCAGGATGGCGACTGAAGCTTTCTTT CASSPGPRMATEAFF
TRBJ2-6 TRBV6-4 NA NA TGTGCCAGCAGTCCCTACTACTCTGGGGCCAACGTCCTGACTTTC CASSPYYSGANVLTF
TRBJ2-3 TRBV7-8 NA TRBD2 TGTGCCAGCAGCCGACTGGGCGGGGGAGCTTCCACAGATACGCAGTATTTT CASSRLGGGASTDTQYF
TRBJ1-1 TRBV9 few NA TGTGCCAGCAGCGTAGTAGGTGGTCCTGGATCTGAAGCTTTCTTT CASSVVGGPGSEAFF
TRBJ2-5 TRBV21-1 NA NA TGTGCCAGCAGCAAGCGGACTAGCGGCCAAGAGACCCAGTACTTC CASSKRTSGQETQYF
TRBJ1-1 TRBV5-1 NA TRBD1 TGCGCCAGCCCCGATGAGGGGGCTCTTTTAGGGGGGCCTGAAGCTTTCTTT CASPDEGALLGGPEAFF
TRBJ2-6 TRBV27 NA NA TGTGCCAGCAGTTTCGTAGGGGCGGCGGGGGCCAACGTCCTGACTTTC CASSFVGAAGANVLTF
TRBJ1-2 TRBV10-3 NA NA TGTGCCATCAGTGATCCGTCGGTGGGGGACCTTGGCTACACCTTC CAISDPSVGDLGYTF
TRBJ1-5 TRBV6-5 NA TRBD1 TGTGCCAGCAGCCACAGGGGACTTAATCAGCCCCAGCATTTT CASSHRGLNQPQHF
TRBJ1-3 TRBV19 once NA TGTGCCAGTAGTAATCCCAGTCGAGTCGGAAACACCATATATTTT CASSNPSRVGNTIYF
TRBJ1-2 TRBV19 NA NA TGTGCCAGTAGTATAGAGAACTATGGCTACACCTTC CASSIENYGYTF
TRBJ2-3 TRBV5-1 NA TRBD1 TGCGCCAGCAGCTCCGGGACAGGGTCGGGATGGGATACGCAGTATTTT CASSSGTGSGWDTQYF
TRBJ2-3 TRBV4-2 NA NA TGTGCCAGCAGCCCGGACTCGTCCTTTGGAGAACGAGATACGCAGTATTTT CASSPDSSFGERDTQYF
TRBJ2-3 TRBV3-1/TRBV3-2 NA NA TGTGCCAGCAGCCAAGAGGGGGCGGGACCTCGGATGGGGACGCAGTATTTT CASSQEGAGPRMGTQYF
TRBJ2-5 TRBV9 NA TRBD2 TGTGCCAGCAGCCCAGGACTAGCGGGGGGGAAGGAGACCCAGTACTTC CASSPGLAGGKETQYF
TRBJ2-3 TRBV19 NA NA TGTGCCAGTACAGACACTAGCACAGATACGCAGTATTTT CASTDTSTDTQYF
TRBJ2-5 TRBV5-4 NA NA TGTGCCAGCACCAACATGGGGGGGGCGCAAGAGACCCAGTACTTC CASTNMGGAQETQYF
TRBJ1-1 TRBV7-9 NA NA TGTGCCAGCAGCGTCGGAATGAACACTGAAGCTTTCTTT CASSVGMNTEAFF
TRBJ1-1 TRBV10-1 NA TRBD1 TGCGCCAGCAGTGACCCCGGACAGGGACTTGAAGCTTTCTTT CASSDPGQGLEAFF
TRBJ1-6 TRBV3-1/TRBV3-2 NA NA TGTGCCAGCAGCCAAGACCTTTCTCGGGGGCGCACCCTCCACTTT CASSQDLSRGRTLHF
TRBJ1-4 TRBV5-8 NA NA TGTGCCAGCAGCTTAAGACAGACCGGCGCCCAAAATGAAAAACTGTTTTTT CASSLRQTGAQNEKLFF
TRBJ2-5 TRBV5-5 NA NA TGTGCCAGCAGCTTGGTTTCATTGGGAGAGACCCAGTACTTC CASSLVSLGETQYF
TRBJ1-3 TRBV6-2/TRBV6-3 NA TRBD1 TGTGCCAGCAGCGCGGGACAGGGACTTGGAAACACCATATATTTT CASSAGQGLGNTIYF
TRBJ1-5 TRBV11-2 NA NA TGTGCCAGCAGCTTAGCGCTGAATCAAGATCAGCCCCAGCATTTT CASSLALNQDQPQHF
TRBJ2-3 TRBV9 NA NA TGTGCCAGCAGCGTAGGCTCTACAGATACGCAGTATTTT CASSVGSTDTQYF
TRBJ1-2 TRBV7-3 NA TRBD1 TGTGCCAGCAGCTGGGACAGGGGCTATGGCTACACCTTC CASSWDRGYGYTF
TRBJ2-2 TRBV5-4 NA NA TGTGCCAGCAGCTTGGAGGCAGGTAACGCCGGGGAGCTGTTTTTT CASSLEAGNAGELFF
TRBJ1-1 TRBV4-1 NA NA TGCGCCAGCAGCCAAGATCCTAAACCGCCGGTCTTT CASSQDPKPPVF
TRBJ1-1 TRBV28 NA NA TGTGCCAGCAGGGTGGAGATGAACACTGAAGCTTTCTTT CASRVEMNTEAFF
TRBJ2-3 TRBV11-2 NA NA TGTGCCAGCAGCCGGGCAGATACGCAGTATTTT CASSRADTQYF
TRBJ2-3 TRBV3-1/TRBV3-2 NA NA TGTGCCAGCAGCCACAGAACAGATACGCAGTATTTT CASSHRTDTQYF
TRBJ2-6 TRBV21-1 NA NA TGTGCCAGCAGCAAAGGGAGGGGCAATCCTAGCTCTGGGGCCAACGTCCTGACTTTC CASSKGRGNPSSGANVLTF
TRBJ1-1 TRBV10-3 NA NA TGTGCCATCAGTGACGTCGGGTCGCTAACAGTTTGGAACACTGAAGCTTTCTTT CAISDVGSLTVWNTEAFF
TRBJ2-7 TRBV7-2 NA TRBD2 TGTGCCAGCAGCGTCCGACTAGCGGGGGTTCTCCTTTACGAGCAGTACTTC CASSVRLAGVLLYEQYF
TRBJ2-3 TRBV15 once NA TGTGCCACCAGCAGCCGTGAAGCGACTAGTAAAGATACGCAGTATTTT CATSSREATSKDTQYF
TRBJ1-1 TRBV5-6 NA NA TGTGCCAGCAGCTCGTCTATTATGGGGGGCTTAGCTTTCTTT CASSSSIMGGLAFF
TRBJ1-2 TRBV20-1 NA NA TGCAGTGCTACTTCAGGTGGCTACACCTTC CSATSGGYTF
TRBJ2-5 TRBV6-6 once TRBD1 TGTGCCAGCAGTTACCTAGGGACAGATCAAGAGACCCAGTACTTC CASSYLGTDQETQYF
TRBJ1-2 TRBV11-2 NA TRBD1 TGTGCCAGCAGCTTAGGAGCAGGGGGGACCTTC CASSLGAGGTF